The sequence of this T cell receptor (beta chain) was determined in a study of blood T cell repertoires in COVID-19. Donors in Cohort 3 who had recovered were those with two negative PCRs, healthcare professional clearance, or resolution of their symptoms. V shed 7 bases and J shed 4 bases, with 26 bases lying between them. The CDR3 covers 17 residues. Looked up from germline, CDR1 is SGHVS and CDR2 is FQNEAQ. Repertoires were generated with immunoSEQ multiplex PCR, while TCRdb's copy carries only in-frame clones and drops some. The sample shows 300,000 to 450,000 clones, roughly 87% of them seen only once.

The TCR comes from a young woman who had recovered from COVID-19. What was sequenced was PBMCs or T cells enriched from blood (not recorded which). J is TRBJ2-7 and V is TRBV7-8; TRBD1 is a possible D gene (6 bases). The chain's CDR3 is CASTQGVFGGQKYEQYF. In DNA, the CDR3 is TGTGCCAGCACCCAAGGGGTTTTTGGGGGCCAAAAATACGAGCAGTACTTC.